The clone carrying this T cell receptor beta chain was counted a few times. Its cognate antigen is unknown. The entry originates in a study of T cells in Graves' hyperthyroidism and ophthalmopathy. In the study overall: At initial diagnosis, before any treatment had begun, peripheral blood was obtained. Study-wide results and limits: Ophthalmopathy was identified by the model a median about 6.8 months ahead of onset.

Regions amplified from RNA transcripts were the TCR beta CDR3 regions. When the TCR CDR3 underwent first-round RT-PCR, the HTBI primer set was used. TCRdb re-derived calls from the multiplex PCR reads in MiXCR, one entry per CDR3 protein. This sample has about 620,000 distinct CDR3 sequences, with 15% to 20% found just once. The V end was cut by 4 bases, the J end by 4 bases, with 13 bases between. The CDR3 length is 14 residues. Germline assignment: CDR1 MNHNS and CDR2 SASEGT. Fresh peripheral blood, 10 ml, yielded the PBMCs. Sequences were obtained from blood. The chain employs TRBV6-1 and TRBJ1-2, with a possible D match to TRBD1 (6 bases). The TCR was taken from a woman aged 25 to 39 with Graves' hyperthyroidism. For the CDR3, the DNA is TGTGCCAGCAGTGTCGGGGGGCAGAGCTATGGCTACACCTTC. Protein product: CASSVGGQSYGYTF.